One sample yielded the 28 T cell receptor beta chains listed below, sequenced in a study of cytomegalovirus exposure and HLA in healthy donors. Both 60 Vbeta primers and 13 Jbeta primers went into the PCR. The repertoire was sequenced with immunoSEQ multiplex PCR; TCRdb's copy has only in-frame clones and lacks some. The data contain about 120,000 clones, more than 60% of them singletons. The sequencing input was PBMCs. These receptors came from a female donor in good health and CMV-seronegative.

The rearrangement links TRBV30 to TRBJ1-6, with TRBD1 matching 7 bases. V was clipped by 8 bases and J by 10 bases; unmatched bases: 11. Germline V gene data show CDR1 as GTSNPN and CDR2 as SVGIG (reference sequence). This CDR3 is 13 amino acids long. The chain's CDR3 is CAGGLRQGSPLHF. Here the CDR3 DNA reads TGTGCCGGAGGACTCCGACAGGGATCACCCCTCCACTTT.

The genes are TRBV2 and TRBJ1-2; 10 positions match TRBD1. Germline loops: CDR1 SNHLY, CDR2 FYNNEI. After removal of 9 bases from V and 7 bases from J, the junction contained 14 bases not matched to a gene. The CDR3 has 15 residues. The CDR3 bases are TGTGCCAGTCGAGGGGGACAGGGGTCGTCCGGTGGCTACACCTTC. Its translation is CASRGGQGSSGGYTF.

This rearrangement joins TRBV2 to TRBJ1-6, with 9 nucleotides matching TRBD1. J lost 6 bases, V lost 6 bases, and 3 bases had no gene match. Germline V lookup: CDR1 SNHLY, CDR2 FYNNEI. The CDR3 is made up of 14 amino acids. The CDR3 reads CASRGTGRNSPLHF. The CDR3 coding sequence is TGTGCCAGCAGAGGGACAGGGCGTAATTCACCCCTCCACTTT.

The J gene is TRBJ2-2, the V gene TRBV10-1, with 7 bases matching TRBD1. Looked up from germline, CDR1 is WNHNN and CDR2 is SYGVQD (reference sequence). V lost 4 bases to trimming and J lost 5 bases; unmatched junction nucleotides: 13. The CDR3 sequence is 17 residues long. The CDR3 spells CASSASTGQLSTGELFF. CDR3 bases: TGCGCCAGCAGTGCGTCCACGGGACAGCTATCGACCGGGGAGCTGTTTTTT.

The genes are TRBV30 and TRBJ1-6, with 8 bases lining up with TRBD1. The V segment lost 3 bases and the J segment 4 bases; nucleotides outside the gene matches: 5. Germline lookup yields CDR1 GTSNPN and CDR2 SVGIG (reference sequence). The CDR3 runs 15 residues. This chain's CDR3 is CAWRQGGGYNSPLHF. In DNA, the CDR3 is TGTGCCTGGAGACAGGGGGGAGGATATAATTCACCCCTCCACTTT.

The chain employs TRBV5-4 and TRBJ2-5, with D tentatively TRBD2 (6 bases). Between the trimmed V and J ends, which lost 3 bases and 4 bases, there was a span of 16 bases. The CDR3 consists of 15 residues. The germline V gene encodes CDR1 SGHNT and CDR2 YYREEE (reference sequence). The CDR3 here is CASSSNGWGVETQYF. CDR3 nucleotide sequence: TGTGCCAGCAGCTCTAACGGTTGGGGGGTAGAGACCCAGTACTTC.

The V and J genes are TRBV5-4 and TRBJ1-1; no definite D call. V lost 4 bases and J lost 1, with 11 bases in between. CDR3 size: 14 residues. The germline CDR1 and CDR2 sequences are SGHNT and YYREEE (reference sequence). CDR3 sequence reads: CASSLVTTNTEAFF. The DNA of the CDR3 is TGTGCCAGCAGCCTAGTTACTACGAACACTGAAGCTTTCTTT.

This chain links TRBV30 with TRBJ1-1; D perhaps matches TRBD1 (5 bases). The CDR3 is 13 amino acids. Looked up from germline, CDR1 is GTSNPN and CDR2 is SVGIG (reference sequence). Trimming removed 1 base at V and 6 bases at J, with 12 bases between. CDR3 residues: CAWSERLGAEAFF. The CDR3 DNA is TGTGCCTGGAGTGAGAGACTAGGGGCTGAAGCTTTCTTT.

The rearrangement uses TRBV6-6 and TRBJ1-5; possibly TRBD1 for D (5 bases). Per germline, CDR1 MNHNY and CDR2 SVGAGI (reference sequence). Trimming removed 2 bases from V and 6 bases from J, with 17 bases in between. The CDR3 is 16 amino acids. The CDR3 DNA is TGTGCCAGCAGTTACCGGTGGGAGGGGCACCCTCAGCCCCAGCATTTT. It encodes CASSYRWEGHPQPQHF.

CDR3 nucleotide sequence: TGTGCCAGCAGCTTGGGCAGGGTCGGCGGCTACACCTTC. This gives the protein CASSLGRVGGYTF. The chain is built from TRBV5-6 and TRBJ1-2, with a weak D call TRBD1 (5 bases). The germline gives CDR1 SGHDT, CDR2 YYEEEE. The CDR3 consists of 13 residues. The V and J ends lost 0 bases and 8 bases respectively, with 11 bases between them.

The CDR3 DNA sequence: TGTGCCAGCAGCTTGCCTGGGGGCGAAGCTTTCTTT. Amino acid sequence: CASSLPGGEAFF. The chain carries TRBV5-6 and TRBJ1-1; D is perhaps TRBD1 (6 bases). From germline, CDR1 is SGHDT and CDR2 YYEEEE. This CDR3 has 12 residues. The V end was cut by 1 base, the J end by 8 bases, with 9 bases between.

V and J are TRBV14 and TRBJ2-7; TRBD2 might be the D (6 bases). Germline CDR1 reads SGHDN; CDR2 reads FVKESK. The CDR3 sequence is 14 residues long. V was clipped by 4 bases and J by 3 bases, with 13 bases between them. CDR3 sequence (DNA): TGTGCCAGCAGCCCCGGGCGGGGCGGCTACGAGCAGTACTTC. This sequence encodes CASSPGRGGYEQYF. The full variable domain, rest sourced from reference TRBV14 and TRBJ2-7, is EAGVTQFPSHSVIEKGQTVTLRCDPISGHDNLYWYRRVMGKEIKFLLHFVKESKQDESGMPNNRFLAERTGGTYSTLKVQPAELEDSGVYFCASSPGRGGYEQYFGPGTRLTVT.

The chain couples TRBV9 to TRBJ1-5; a possible D gene is TRBD1 (6 bases). V lost 4 bases to trimming and J lost 5 bases, with 13 bases between them. This CDR3 is 14 amino acids long. From germline, CDR1 is SGDLS and CDR2 YYNGEE. The CDR3 nucleotides read TGTGCCAGCAGCAGCAATTCAGGGGATCAGCCCCAGCATTTT. Translating gives CASSSNSGDQPQHF.

This chain connects TRBV15 to TRBJ1-1, with D possibly matching TRBD1 (6 bases). Germline loops: CDR1 LNHNV, CDR2 YYDKDF (reference sequence). V lost 0 bases, J lost 3 bases, and 11 bases lay in between. CDR3 length equals 15 residues. The CDR3 region has the DNA TGTGCCACCAGCAGAGATCGGGGGGCTGACACTGAAGCTTTCTTT. This sequence encodes CATSRDRGADTEAFF.

V and J are TRBV7-9 and TRBJ2-7, with D possibly matching TRBD1 (6 bases). The V end was cut by 5 bases, the J end by 0 bases, with 17 bases between. CDR1 is SEHNR, CDR2 FQNEAQ, per germline (reference sequence). The CDR3 covers 16 residues. The CDR3 DNA reads as TGTGCCAGCAGCAGAACTACAGGGCCTAGCTCCTACGAGCAGTACTTC. Its translation is CASSRTTGPSSYEQYF.

The chain recombines TRBV4-3 with TRBJ1-2, with D possibly matching TRBD1 (5 bases). Deletions cut 1 base from V and 4 bases from J, with 10 bases between. Per the germline V gene, CDR1 is LGHNA and CDR2 is YSLEER. CDR3 length: 14 amino acids. This CDR3 reads CASSQGQGSYGYTF. The DNA for the CDR3 is TGCGCCAGCAGCCAAGGTCAGGGCTCCTATGGCTACACCTTC.

The chain is built from TRBV5-4 and TRBJ2-3; the match to TRBD2 covers 9 bases. CDR1 is SGHNT, CDR2 YYREEE, per germline (reference sequence). The CDR3 length is 15 residues. V shed 0 bases and J 3 bases; nucleotides not matched to a gene: 2. CDR3 sequence (DNA): TGTGCCAGCAGCTTGGTGGCGGGGGGGACAGATACGCAGTATTTT. Translated: CASSLVAGGTDTQYF.

The chain joins TRBV4-3 to TRBJ1-2, with D perhaps matching TRBD1 (5 bases). The germline V gene encodes CDR1 LGHNA and CDR2 YSLEER. This CDR3 spans 15 amino acids. V was trimmed by 4 bases and J by 3 bases, leaving 15 bases between them. The CDR3 protein is CASSLTAGVDYGYTF. CDR3 sequence (DNA): TGCGCCAGCAGCCTTACCGCGGGGGTCGACTATGGCTACACCTTC.

The V gene is TRBV6-5, the J gene TRBJ1-4; possible D gene TRBD1, 6 bases. Per germline, CDR1 MNHEY and CDR2 SVGAGI. The germline V and J ends were trimmed by 5 bases and 3 bases, with 10 bases remaining between them. There are 14 residues in the CDR3. CDR3: CASSLGQPNEKLFF. The CDR3 nucleotides read TGTGCCAGCAGTCTAGGACAGCCTAATGAAAAACTGTTTTTT.

This clone has just a few counts. V usage is TRBV29-1 and J usage is TRBJ1-2; D possibly corresponds to TRBD1 (6 bases). CDR1 and CDR2 (germline): SQVTM, ANQGSEA. The CDR3 covers 15 residues. V lost 7 bases and J lost 2, with 20 bases in between. The CDR3 DNA reads as TGCAGCGCTGACCCCACAGGGTCTGTCAACTATGGCTACACCTTC. It is translated as CSADPTGSVNYGYTF.

In this sample, this clone turned up a few times. This sequence joins TRBV5-5 and TRBJ1-2; possibly TRBD1 for D (6 bases). Germline CDR1 reads SGHKS; CDR2 reads YYEKEE (reference sequence). The CDR3 loop spans 14 amino acids. V was trimmed by 0 bases and J by 6 bases, leaving 12 bases between them. The CDR3 spells CASSLDRVLDGYTF. The CDR3 region has the DNA TGTGCCAGCAGCTTGGACAGGGTTCTTGATGGCTACACCTTC.

This clone was counted a single time. The chain uses TRBV4-1 and TRBJ2-2; 13 nucleotides agree with TRBD2. The CDR3 length is 17 residues. From germline, CDR1 is MGHRA and CDR2 YSYEKL. Germline trimming cut 4 bases from V and 4 bases from J; bases unmatched to any gene: 6. The CDR3 loop is CASSPLAGGLSTGELFF. The CDR3 DNA follows: TGCGCCAGCAGCCCACTAGCGGGGGGGCTCAGCACCGGGGAGCTGTTTTTT.

The V gene is TRBV6-5, the J gene TRBJ1-5; D is undetermined. Looked up from germline, CDR1 is MNHEY and CDR2 is SVGAGI. V was cut by 5 bases and J by 6 bases, with 8 bases left in between. The CDR3 sequence is 12 residues long. CDR3 amino acids: CASSEAVQPQHF. DNA for the CDR3: TGTGCCAGCAGTGAAGCCGTTCAGCCCCAGCATTTT.

The chain has TRBV9 and TRBJ2-3; D ambiguous. CDR3 length: 13 residues. The V end lost 4 bases, the J end lost 3 bases, and 9 bases lay between the germline ends. CDR1 and CDR2 from the germline V gene are SGDLS and YYNGEE. The CDR3 loop reads CASSSRLTDTQYF. CDR3 sequence (DNA): TGTGCCAGCAGCTCCCGACTGACAGATACGCAGTATTTT.

The chain uses TRBV7-8 and TRBJ1-2; D ambiguous. V was clipped by 1 base and J by 4 bases, with 10 bases between them. In germline, CDR1 is SGHVS, CDR2 FQNEAQ. There are 14 residues in the CDR3. The CDR3 DNA is TGTGCCAGCAGCTTAGTCGAGAGAGGCTATGGCTACACCTTC. Its protein is CASSLVERGYGYTF.

Written as DNA, the CDR3 is TGTGCCAGCAGTGATGGCCGCCGGAGGACTGAAGCTTTCTTT. The encoded protein is CASSDGRRRTEAFF. The chain joins TRBV25-1 to TRBJ1-1; D gene uncertain. V was cut by 3 bases and J by 5 bases, with 13 bases left in between. The V gene's germline CDR1 is MGHDK and CDR2 SYGVNS. This CDR3 contains 14 residues.

V usage is TRBV30 and J usage is TRBJ2-4; 7 bases agree with TRBD1. This CDR3 spans 18 amino acids. CDR1 and CDR2 from the germline V gene are GTSNPN and SVGIG (reference sequence). J was trimmed by 1 base and V by 2 bases; bases with no gene match: 14. CDR3 coding DNA: TGTGCCTGGAGTCCAAACAGGGGAGCGGCTAGGGCCAAAAACATTCAGTACTTC. Residues: CAWSPNRGAARAKNIQYF. Looking up the rest from reference TRBV30 and TRBJ2-4 gives the full variable domain: SQTIHQWPATLVQPVGSPLSLECTVEGTSNPNLYWYRQAAGRGLQLLFYSVGIGQISSEVPQNLSASRPQDRQFILSSKKLLLSDSGFYLCAWSPNRGAARAKNIQYFGAGTRLSVL.

This sequence joins TRBV5-1 and TRBJ2-3; D is unclear. V shed 3 bases and J shed 0 bases, with 5 bases lying between them. The germline V gene has CDR1 SGHRS and CDR2 YFSETQ. This CDR3 comprises 13 residues. CDR3 in amino acids: CASSSPSTDTQYF. CDR3 nucleotides: TGCGCCAGCAGCTCCCCTAGCACAGATACGCAGTATTTT.